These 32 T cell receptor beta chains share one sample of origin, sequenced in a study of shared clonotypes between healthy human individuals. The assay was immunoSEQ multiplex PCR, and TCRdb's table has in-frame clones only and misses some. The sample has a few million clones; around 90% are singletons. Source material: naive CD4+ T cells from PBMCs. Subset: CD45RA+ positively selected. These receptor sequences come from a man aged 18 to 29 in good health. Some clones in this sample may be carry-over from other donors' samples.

CDR3 nucleotide sequence: TGCGCCAGCAGCTTGGCCATAGGAGATCCCTACGAGCAGTACTTC. It specifies CASSLAIGDPYEQYF. This rearrangement joins TRBV5-1 to TRBJ2-7; D is unresolved. Germline loops: CDR1 SGHRS, CDR2 YFSETQ. The V gene lost 0 bases and the J gene lost 2 bases, with 12 bases spanning the gap. CDR3 length: 15 amino acids.

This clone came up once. The CDR3 here is CASDPGLAGVRETQYF. CDR3 sequence (DNA): TGTGCCAGTGATCCGGGACTAGCGGGAGTTCGGGAGACCCAGTACTTC. The V call is TRBV25-1, the J call TRBJ2-5; 14 positions match TRBD2. The trim removed 9 bases at V and 5 bases at J, leaving 11 bases unmatched. This CDR3 comprises 16 residues. Germline CDR1 and CDR2: MGHDK and SYGVNS.

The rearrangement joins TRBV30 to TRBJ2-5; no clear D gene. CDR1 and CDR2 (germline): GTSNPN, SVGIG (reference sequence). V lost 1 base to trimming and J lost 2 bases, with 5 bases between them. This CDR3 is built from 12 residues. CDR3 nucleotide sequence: TGTGCCTGGAGTGGCGTTCAAGAGACCCAGTACTTC. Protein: CAWSGVQETQYF.

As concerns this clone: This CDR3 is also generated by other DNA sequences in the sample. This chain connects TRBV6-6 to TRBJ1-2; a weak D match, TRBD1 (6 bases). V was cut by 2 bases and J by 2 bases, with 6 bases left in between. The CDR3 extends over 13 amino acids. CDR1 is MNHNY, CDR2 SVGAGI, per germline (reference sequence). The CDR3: CASSYGTNYGYTF. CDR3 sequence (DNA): TGTGCCAGCAGTTACGGGACAAACTATGGCTACACCTTC.

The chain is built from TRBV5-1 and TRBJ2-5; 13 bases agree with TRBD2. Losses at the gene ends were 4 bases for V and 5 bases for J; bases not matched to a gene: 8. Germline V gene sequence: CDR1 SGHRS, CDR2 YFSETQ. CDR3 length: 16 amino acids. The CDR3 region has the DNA TGCGCCAGCAGCACCGGACTAGCGGGAGAGGGGGAGACCCAGTACTTC. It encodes CASSTGLAGEGETQYF.

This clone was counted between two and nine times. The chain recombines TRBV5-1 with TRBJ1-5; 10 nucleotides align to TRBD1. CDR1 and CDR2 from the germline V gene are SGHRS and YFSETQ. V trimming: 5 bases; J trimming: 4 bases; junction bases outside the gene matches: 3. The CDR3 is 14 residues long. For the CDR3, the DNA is TGCGCCAGCAGGCCGGGACAGGGGAATCAGCCCCAGCATTTT. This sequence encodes CASRPGQGNQPQHF.

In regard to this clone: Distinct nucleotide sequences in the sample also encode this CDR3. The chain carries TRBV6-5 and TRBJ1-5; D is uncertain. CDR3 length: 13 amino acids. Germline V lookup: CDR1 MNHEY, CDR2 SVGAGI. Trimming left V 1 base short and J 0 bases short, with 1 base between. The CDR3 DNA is TGTGCCAGCAGTTACTATAGCAATCAGCCCCAGCATTTT. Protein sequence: CASSYYSNQPQHF.

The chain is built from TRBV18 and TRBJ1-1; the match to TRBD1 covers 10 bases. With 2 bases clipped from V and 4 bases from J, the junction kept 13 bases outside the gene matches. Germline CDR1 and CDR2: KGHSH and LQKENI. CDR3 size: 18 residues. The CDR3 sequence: CASSPDPGQGRTGTEAFF. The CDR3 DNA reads TGTGCCAGCTCACCAGATCCGGGACAGGGGAGGACCGGCACTGAAGCTTTCTTT.

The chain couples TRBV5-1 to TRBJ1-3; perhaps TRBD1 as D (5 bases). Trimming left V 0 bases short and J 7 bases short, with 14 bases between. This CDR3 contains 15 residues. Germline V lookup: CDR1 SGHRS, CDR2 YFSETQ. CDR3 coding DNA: TGCGCCAGCAGCTTGGAGGCCTCGGAGGGGAACACCATATATTTT. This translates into CASSLEASEGNTIYF.

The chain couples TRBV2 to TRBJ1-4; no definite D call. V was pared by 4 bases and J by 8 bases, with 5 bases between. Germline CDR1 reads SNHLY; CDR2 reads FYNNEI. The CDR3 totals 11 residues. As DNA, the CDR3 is TGTGCCAGCAGTGTAGGAGAAAAACTGTTTTTT. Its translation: CASSVGEKLFF.

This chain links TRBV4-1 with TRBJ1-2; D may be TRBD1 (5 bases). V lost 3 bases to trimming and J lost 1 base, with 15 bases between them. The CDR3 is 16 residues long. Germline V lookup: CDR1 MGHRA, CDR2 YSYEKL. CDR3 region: CASSHPSGGINYGYTF. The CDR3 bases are TGCGCCAGCAGCCATCCTTCGGGGGGGATTAACTATGGCTACACCTTC.

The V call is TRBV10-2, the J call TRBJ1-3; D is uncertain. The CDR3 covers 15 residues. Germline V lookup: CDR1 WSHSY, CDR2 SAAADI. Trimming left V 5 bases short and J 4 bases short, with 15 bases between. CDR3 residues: CASSSRGSGGNTIYF. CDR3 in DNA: TGCGCCAGCAGTTCAAGAGGCAGTGGAGGAAACACCATATATTTT.

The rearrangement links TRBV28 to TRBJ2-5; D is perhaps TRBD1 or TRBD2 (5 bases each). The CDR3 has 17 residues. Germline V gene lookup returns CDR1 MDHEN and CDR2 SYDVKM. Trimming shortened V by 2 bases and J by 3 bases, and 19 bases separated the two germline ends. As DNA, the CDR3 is TGTGCCAGCAGTTTAATCGTGAGGGGTTTCACAAAAGAGACCCAGTACTTC. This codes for CASSLIVRGFTKETQYF.

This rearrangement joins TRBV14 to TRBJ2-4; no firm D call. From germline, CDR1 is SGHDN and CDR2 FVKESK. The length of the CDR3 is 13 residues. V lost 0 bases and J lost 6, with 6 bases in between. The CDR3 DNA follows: TGTGCCAGCAGCCAAGATAGGAGAAACATTCAGTACTTC. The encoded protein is CASSQDRRNIQYF.

As DNA, the CDR3 is TGTGCCAGCAGCTTGGTTCAGGGCCCTTCCGAGCAGTACTTC. It encodes CASSLVQGPSEQYF. The chain couples TRBV5-4 to TRBJ2-7; perhaps TRBD1 as D (5 bases). The ends were cut back, 0 bases at V and 6 bases at J, with 13 bases in the middle. The CDR3 loop spans 14 amino acids. Germline CDR1 is SGHNT and CDR2 is YYREEE (reference sequence).

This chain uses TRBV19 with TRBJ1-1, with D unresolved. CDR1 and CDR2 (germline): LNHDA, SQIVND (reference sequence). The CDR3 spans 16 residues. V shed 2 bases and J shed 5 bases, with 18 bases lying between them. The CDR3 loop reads CASSIIGGEDWTEAFF. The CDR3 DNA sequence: TGTGCCAGTAGTATAATAGGCGGCGAAGATTGGACTGAAGCTTTCTTT. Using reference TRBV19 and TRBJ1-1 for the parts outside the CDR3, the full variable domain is DGGITQSPKYLFRKEGQNVTLSCEQNLNHDAMYWYRQDPGQGLRLIYYSQIVNDFQKGDIAEGYSVSREKKESFPLTVTSAQKNPTAFYLCASSIIGGEDWTEAFFGQGTRLTVV.

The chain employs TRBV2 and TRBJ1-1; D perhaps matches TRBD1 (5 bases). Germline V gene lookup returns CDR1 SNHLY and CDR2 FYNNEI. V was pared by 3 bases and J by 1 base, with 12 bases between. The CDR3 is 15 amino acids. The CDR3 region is CASSDRGDGNTEAFF. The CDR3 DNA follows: TGTGCCAGCAGTGATCGAGGGGACGGGAACACTGAAGCTTTCTTT.

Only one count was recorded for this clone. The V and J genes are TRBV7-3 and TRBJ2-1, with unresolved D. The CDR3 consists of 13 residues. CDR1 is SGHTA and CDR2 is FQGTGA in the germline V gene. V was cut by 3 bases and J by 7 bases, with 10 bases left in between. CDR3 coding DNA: TGTGCCAGCAGCTTCGACGCCTTGAATGAGCAGTTCTTC. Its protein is CASSFDALNEQFF. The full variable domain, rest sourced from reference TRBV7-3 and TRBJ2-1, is GAGVSQTPSNKVTEKGKYVELRCDPISGHTALYWYRQSLGQGPEFLIYFQGTGAADDSGLPNDRFFAVRPEGSVSTLKIQRTERGDSAVYLCASSFDALNEQFFGPGTRLTVL.

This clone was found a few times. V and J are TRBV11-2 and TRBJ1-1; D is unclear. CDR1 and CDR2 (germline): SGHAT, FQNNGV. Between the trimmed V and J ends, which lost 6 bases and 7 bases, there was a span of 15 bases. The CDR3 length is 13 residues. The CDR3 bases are TGTGCCAGCAGTCTTCCAGGTTTAAGTGAAGCTTTCTTT. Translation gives CASSLPGLSEAFF.

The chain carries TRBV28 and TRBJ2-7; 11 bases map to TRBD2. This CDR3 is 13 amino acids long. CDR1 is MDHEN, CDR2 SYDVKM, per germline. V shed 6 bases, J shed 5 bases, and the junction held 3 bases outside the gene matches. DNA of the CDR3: TGTGCCAGCAGCCAGGGACTAGCGGACGAGCAGTACTTC. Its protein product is CASSQGLADEQYF.

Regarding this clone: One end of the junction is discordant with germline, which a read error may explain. CDR3 DNA sequence: TGTGCCAGCAGCCGTAGCGGGAGGAACGCCGGGGAGCTGTTTTTT. Translated, it gives CASSRSGRNAGELFF. The chain uses TRBV11-2 and TRBJ2-2; 10 nucleotides agree with TRBD2. Germline V gene sequence: CDR1 SGHAT, CDR2 FQNNGV. The CDR3 has 15 residues.

The CDR3 sequence: CSRHGTDTQYF. The CDR3, as DNA: TGCAGTCGACATGGTACAGATACGCAGTATTTT. The chain couples TRBV20-1 to TRBJ2-3; no definite D call. Germline CDR1 is DFQATT and CDR2 is SNEGSKA (reference sequence). The CDR3 is made up of 11 amino acids. V lost 8 bases and J 3 bases, leaving 9 bases between the germline ends.

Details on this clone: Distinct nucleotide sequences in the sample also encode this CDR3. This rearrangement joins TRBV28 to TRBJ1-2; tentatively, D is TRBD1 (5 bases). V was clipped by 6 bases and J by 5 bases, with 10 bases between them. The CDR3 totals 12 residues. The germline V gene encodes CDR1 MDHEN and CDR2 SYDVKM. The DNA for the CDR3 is TGTGCCAGCAGCCAGGGCGGGTATGGCTACACCTTC. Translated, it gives CASSQGGYGYTF.

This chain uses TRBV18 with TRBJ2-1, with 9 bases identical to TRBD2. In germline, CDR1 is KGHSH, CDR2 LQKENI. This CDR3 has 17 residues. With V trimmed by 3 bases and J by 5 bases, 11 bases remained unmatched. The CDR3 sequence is CASSPRNGGRADNEQFF. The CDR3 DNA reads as TGTGCCAGCTCACCCCGGAATGGCGGGAGGGCCGACAATGAGCAGTTCTTC.

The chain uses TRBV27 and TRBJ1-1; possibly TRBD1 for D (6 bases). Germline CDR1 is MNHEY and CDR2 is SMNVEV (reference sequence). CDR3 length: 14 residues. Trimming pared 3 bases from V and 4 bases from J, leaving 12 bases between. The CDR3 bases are TGTGCCAGCAGTTTTACAGGGAGTGTCACTGAAGCTTTCTTT. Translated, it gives CASSFTGSVTEAFF.

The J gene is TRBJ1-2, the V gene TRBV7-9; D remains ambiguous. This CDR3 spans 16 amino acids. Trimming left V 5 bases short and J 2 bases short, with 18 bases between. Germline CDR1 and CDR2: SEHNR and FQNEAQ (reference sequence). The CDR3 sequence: CASSLPGVDANYGYTF. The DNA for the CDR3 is TGTGCCAGCAGCCTACCGGGAGTCGACGCCAACTATGGCTACACCTTC.

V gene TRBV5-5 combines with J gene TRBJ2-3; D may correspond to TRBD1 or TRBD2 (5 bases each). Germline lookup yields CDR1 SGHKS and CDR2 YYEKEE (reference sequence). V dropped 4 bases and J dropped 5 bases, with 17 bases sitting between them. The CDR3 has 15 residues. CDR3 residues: CASSLYGTRGDTQYF. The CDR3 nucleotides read TGTGCCAGCAGCCTTTACGGGACGAGGGGAGATACGCAGTATTTT.

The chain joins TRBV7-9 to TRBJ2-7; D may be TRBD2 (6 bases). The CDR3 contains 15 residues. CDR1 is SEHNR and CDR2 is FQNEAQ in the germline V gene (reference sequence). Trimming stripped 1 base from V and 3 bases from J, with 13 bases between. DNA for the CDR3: TGTGCCAGCAGCTTAGGCCTTGGAGGGGTCTACGAGCAGTACTTC. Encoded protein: CASSLGLGGVYEQYF.

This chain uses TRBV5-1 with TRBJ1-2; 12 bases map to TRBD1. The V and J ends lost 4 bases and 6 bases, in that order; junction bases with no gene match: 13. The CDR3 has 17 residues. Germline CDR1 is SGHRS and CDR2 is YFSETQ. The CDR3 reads CASSPTGQGAPKDGYTF. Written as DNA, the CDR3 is TGCGCCAGCAGCCCGACGGGACAGGGGGCGCCTAAAGATGGCTACACCTTC.

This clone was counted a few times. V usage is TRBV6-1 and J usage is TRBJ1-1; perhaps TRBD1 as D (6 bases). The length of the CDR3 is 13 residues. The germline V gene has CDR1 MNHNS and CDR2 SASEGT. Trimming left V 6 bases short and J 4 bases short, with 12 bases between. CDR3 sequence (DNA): TGTGCCAGCAGCCCCCGGACAGCCACTGAAGCTTTCTTT. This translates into CASSPRTATEAFF.

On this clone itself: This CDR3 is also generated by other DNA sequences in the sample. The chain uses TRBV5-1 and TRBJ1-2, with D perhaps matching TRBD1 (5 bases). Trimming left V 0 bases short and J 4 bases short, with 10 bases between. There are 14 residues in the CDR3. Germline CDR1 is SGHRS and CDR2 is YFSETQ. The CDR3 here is CASSLAGGSYGYTF. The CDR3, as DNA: TGCGCCAGCAGCTTGGCCGGGGGTAGCTATGGCTACACCTTC.

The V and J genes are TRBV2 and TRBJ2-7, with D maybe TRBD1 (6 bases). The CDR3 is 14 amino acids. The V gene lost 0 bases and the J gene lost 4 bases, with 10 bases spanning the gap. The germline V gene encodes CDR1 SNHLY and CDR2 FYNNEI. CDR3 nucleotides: TGTGCCAGCAGTGAAGCTTGGACAGTTTACGAGCAGTACTTC. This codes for CASSEAWTVYEQYF.